This paragraph reports one T cell receptor beta chain. Its matching antigen is unknown. The data were obtained in a study of OX40 agonist ivuxolimab in advanced cancers. Study context: Ivuxolimab, an antibody that agonizes OX40 (CD134), was administered to the patients. The patients received ivuxolimab by intravenous route every 2 weeks at 0.01 to 10 mg/kg. Partial responses were achieved by three patients: one hepatocellular carcinoma, two cutaneous melanoma. Study results and caveats: Patients with a partial response at 0.1-3.0 mg/kg had among the lowest clonal expansion.

Libraries were prepared by immunoSEQ multiplex PCR; TCRdb keeps only in-frame clonotypes and omits some of them. The repertoire has tens of thousands of clones, 88% of them found once; the top ten carry 23%. CDR1 and CDR2 (germline): MNHEY, SMNVEV (reference sequence). The CDR3 is made up of 15 amino acids. The trim removed 6 bases at V and 10 bases at J, leaving 7 bases unmatched. V gene TRBV27 combines with J gene TRBJ1-6; 12 bases match TRBD1. This TCR was sampled from an adult with an advanced solid tumor such as melanoma, head and neck, liver or kidney cancer. Sequences were derived from CD4+ or CD8+ T cells sorted from blood, sampled in a trial of the OX40 agonist ivuxolimab. CDR3 in DNA: TGTGCCAGCAGGTCGGGACAGGGGGCAGGATCACCCCTCCACTTT. It specifies CASRSGQGAGSPLHF.